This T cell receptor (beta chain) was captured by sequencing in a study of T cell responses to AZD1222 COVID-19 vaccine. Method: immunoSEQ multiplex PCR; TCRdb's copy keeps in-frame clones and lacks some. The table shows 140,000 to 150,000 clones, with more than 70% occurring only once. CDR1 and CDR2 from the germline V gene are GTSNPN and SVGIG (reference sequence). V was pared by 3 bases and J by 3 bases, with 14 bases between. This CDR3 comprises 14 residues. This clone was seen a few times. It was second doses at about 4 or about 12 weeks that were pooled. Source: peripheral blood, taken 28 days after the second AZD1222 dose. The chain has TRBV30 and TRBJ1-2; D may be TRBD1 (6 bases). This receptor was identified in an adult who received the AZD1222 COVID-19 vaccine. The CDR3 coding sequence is TGTGCCTGGAGACGATCAGGGGCTTACTATGGCTACACCTTC. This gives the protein CAWRRSGAYYGYTF.